The 4 T cell receptor beta chains given below trace back to one sample, sequenced in a study of cytomegalovirus exposure and HLA in healthy donors. Researchers ran the PCR with 60 Vbeta and 13 Jbeta primers. Sequenced by immunoSEQ multiplex PCR; TCRdb stores in-frame clones only, minus some. The table shows around 130,000 clones, with 85% occurring only once. Input material: PBMCs. All receptors derive from a woman in her 30s in good health and CMV-seropositive.

This sequence joins TRBV19 and TRBJ2-4; 8 bases agree with TRBD2. CDR3 length equals 17 residues. V lost 4 bases, J lost 8 bases, and 16 bases stayed unmatched. In germline, CDR1 is LNHDA, CDR2 SQIVND (reference sequence). In DNA, the CDR3 is TGTGCCAGTAGTACACCCTTCGGGGCTAGCGGGTGGGACATTCAGTACTTC. The encoded protein is CASSTPFGASGWDIQYF.

This rearrangement joins TRBV6-5 to TRBJ2-7, with 7 bases aligning to TRBD2. CDR3 length equals 12 residues. The V and J ends lost 6 bases and 4 bases, in that order; junction bases with no gene match: 3. CDR1 is MNHEY, CDR2 SVGAGI, per germline. This CDR3 is CASSLGGYEQYF. CDR3 DNA sequence: TGTGCCAGCAGCTTGGGGGGGTACGAGCAGTACTTC.

V usage is TRBV7-9 and J usage is TRBJ1-3; unclear D gene. Trimming took 1 base from V and 1 from J, leaving 5 bases between them. The V gene's germline CDR1 is SEHNR and CDR2 FQNEAQ (reference sequence). The CDR3 contains 14 residues. CDR3 sequence: CASSLGVSGNTIYF. CDR3 bases: TGTGCCAGCAGCTTAGGAGTTTCTGGAAACACCATATATTTT.

The rearrangement joins TRBV27 to TRBJ1-2, with 7 bases identical to TRBD1. V shed 8 bases and J 13 bases; nucleotides not matched to a gene: 13. Germline assignment: CDR1 MNHEY and CDR2 SMNVEV (reference sequence). The CDR3 runs 12 residues. CDR3 region: CASGLRQGALTF. The CDR3 region has the DNA TGTGCCAGCGGACTTAGACAGGGCGCCCTCACCTTC.